This TCR beta chain was identified in a study of blood T cell repertoires in COVID-19. Authors' processing steps: The authors estimated nucleated cell counts from reference gene primer amplification. Here immunoSEQ multiplex PCR was the method, and the copy in TCRdb shows in-frame clones only, minus some. The DNA gave D and trimming, while V, J and clone size come from that table. The sample consists of 200,000 to 300,000 clones, 75% to 90% of them appearing once. In germline, CDR1 is SGHVS, CDR2 FQNEAQ. CDR3 length: 17 residues. Trimming removed 1 base from V and 6 bases from J, with 16 bases in between.

Sequenced: peripheral blood. The genes are TRBV7-8 and TRBJ1-6; TRBD1 might be the D (5 bases). The receptor was derived from a woman in her forties who had recovered from COVID-19. The CDR3 bases are TGTGCCAGCAGCTTAGTCCGGGACTCAGGAGGTAATTCACCCCTCCACTTT. Amino acids: CASSLVRDSGGNSPLHF.